This is a list of T cell receptor beta chains from one sample in a study of OX40 agonist ivuxolimab in advanced cancers. Sequenced by immunoSEQ multiplex PCR; TCRdb stores in-frame clones only, minus some. The sample gives around 69,000 clones, approximately 82% of which show up once; 1.5% to 2% is in the top ten. This specimen was CD4+ or CD8+ T cells sorted from blood, taken in a trial of the OX40 agonist ivuxolimab. The origin of the receptors is an adult with an advanced solid tumor such as melanoma, head and neck, liver or kidney cancer. The CDR3 runs from the conserved cysteine through the conserved F or W. D genes are given only for firm matches. Size is omitted from some rows. Given values are once, few, many or a class for expanded clones.

TRBJ2-3 | . | TRBV6-5 | . | TGTGCCAGCAGTTCTGAGGGCAGGGTCGGGACAGATACGCAGTATTTT | CASSSEGRVGTDTQYF
TRBJ2-3 | TRBD2 | TRBV5-6 | . | TGTGCCAGCGAGACTAGCGGGAGGCTGGATACGCAGTATTTT | CASETSGRLDTQYF
TRBJ2-1 | . | TRBV7-9 | . | TGTGCCAGCAGCTTTACCTGGAATGAGCAGTTCTTC | CASSFTWNEQFF
TRBJ2-5 | TRBD2 | TRBV7-9 | . | TGTGCCAGCAGCTCCCGGACTAGCGGGTACCAAGAGACCCAGTACTTC | CASSSRTSGYQETQYF
TRBJ2-4 | . | TRBV7-9 | . | TGTGCCAGCAGCTTAGAGGCCATTCAGTACTTC | CASSLEAIQYF
TRBJ2-3 | TRBD2 | TRBV7-9 | once | TGTGCCAGCAGCGTCCGAAGGGGGGCAGGAGCGGGAGGTGGAGATACGCAGTATTTT | CASSVRRGAGAGGGDTQYF
TRBJ2-3 | . | TRBV6-6 | . | TGTGCCAGCAGCTCGCCAGGGAACACAGATACGCAGTATTTT | CASSSPGNTDTQYF
TRBJ1-3 | . | TRBV7-8 | few | TGTGCCAGCAGCTCCGGTCGTTTTCGCAGGGGTCCTTCTGGAAACACCATATATTTT | CASSSGRFRRGPSGNTIYF
TRBJ2-7 | TRBD1 | TRBV9 | . | TGTGCCAGCAGCCCGCAGGGACAGGGGGCTTACGAGCAGTACTTC | CASSPQGQGAYEQYF
TRBJ2-7 | . | TRBV21-1 | . | TGTGCCAGCAGCAAAGTGGACGGCGGGAGGGGCTGCGAGCAGTACTTC | CASSKVDGGRGCEQYF
TRBJ2-7 | . | TRBV7-6 | . | TGTGCCAGCAGCTTAGAGGAGGGTCCCTACGAGCAGTACTTC | CASSLEEGPYEQYF
TRBJ2-5 | . | TRBV5-1 | once | TGCGCCAGCAGCTTGGGTCAAGAGACCCAGTACTTC | CASSLGQETQYF
TRBJ2-7 | TRBD2 | TRBV7-8 | . | TGTGCCAGCAGCTTAGGAGGCGGGGGAAGGACCTACGAGCAGTACTTC | CASSLGGGGRTYEQYF
TRBJ2-1 | TRBD1 | TRBV18 | . | TGTGCCAGCTCACCCGGACAGGGGGCCAATGAGCAGTTCTTC | CASSPGQGANEQFF
TRBJ2-3 | TRBD2 | TRBV4-1 | . | TGCGCCAGCAGCCAAGCACATCGGCCAGCGGGAGGGCCAACAGATACGCAGTATTTT | CASSQAHRPAGGPTDTQYF
TRBJ2-7 | . | TRBV5-1 | . | TGCGCCAGCAGCTTGGACACTCAATGGAACGAGCAGTACTTC | CASSLDTQWNEQYF
TRBJ2-2 | TRBD2 | TRBV14 | . | TGTGCCAGCAGCCAACTGGGACTAGCGGGACTCACCGGGGAGCTGTTTTTT | CASSQLGLAGLTGELFF
TRBJ1-5 | . | TRBV30 | medium-sized | TGTGCCTGGAGTTTCCAGGGCAATCAGCCCCAGCATTTT | CAWSFQGNQPQHF
TRBJ1-3 | . | TRBV28 | once | TGTGCCAGCAGTTTGACCTCTGGAAACACCATATATTTT | CASSLTSGNTIYF
TRBJ2-6 | TRBD1 | TRBV7-9 | . | TGTGCCAGCAGCCCTGGGACAGGGCGGTCGTCCTCTGGGGCCAACGTCCTGACTTTC | CASSPGTGRSSSGANVLTF
TRBJ2-2 | TRBD1 | TRBV6-5 | . | TGTGCCAGCGGTCGTAGGGGGCGCGCCGGGGAGCTGTTTTTT | CASGRRGRAGELFF
TRBJ2-1 | . | TRBV19 | . | TGTGCCAGTAGTGTTGACAAAGGCGATGAGCAGTTCTTC | CASSVDKGDEQFF
TRBJ2-1 | . | TRBV6-5 | once | TGTGCCAGCAGTTACTCCAATGAGCAGTTCTTC | CASSYSNEQFF
TRBJ2-7 | TRBD2 | TRBV28 | . | TGTGCCAGCAGGAGGGACTGGGGGGGCGAGCAGTACTTC | CASRRDWGGEQYF
TRBJ2-5 | . | TRBV28 | . | TGTGCCAGCAGTTTATATTTGGACGTTAAGCAAGAGACCCAGTACTTC | CASSLYLDVKQETQYF
TRBJ2-3 | . | TRBV27 | . | TGTGCCACTCGCTGGCGGGTGGGACCAGATACGCAGTATTTT | CATRWRVGPDTQYF
TRBJ1-2 | . | TRBV6-1 | . | TGTGCCAGCAATCCGGGAGCCTACTATGGCTACACCTTC | CASNPGAYYGYTF
TRBJ1-2 | . | TRBV25-1 | . | TGTGCCAGCAGTGAATTGAAAAGAAGCGGCTACACCTTC | CASSELKRSGYTF
TRBJ2-1 | . | TRBV7-3 | . | TGTGCCAGCAGCCCTAACGGTGACGGCTCCTACAATGAGCAGTTCTTC | CASSPNGDGSYNEQFF
TRBJ1-5 | . | TRBV28 | once | TGTGCCAGCAGTTCCGACAGGAGAGGATCCCAGCATTTT | CASSSDRRGSQHF
TRBJ2-4 | . | TRBV11-2 | . | TGTGCCAGCAGTGACATCGCAGGAGCCAAAAACATTCAGTACTTC | CASSDIAGAKNIQYF
TRBJ1-2 | . | TRBV28 | . | TGTGCCAGCAGTTTGCTGGACAGTATGCATGGCTACACCTTC | CASSLLDSMHGYTF
TRBJ2-4 | . | TRBV9 | . | TGTGCCAGCAGCAGAGGCAGGACCGAAGTAGCCAAAAACATTCAGTACTTC | CASSRGRTEVAKNIQYF
TRBJ2-2 | . | TRBV27 | . | TGTGCCAGCAGCATCGACAGGACCTCGAACACCGGGGAGCTGTTTTTT | CASSIDRTSNTGELFF
TRBJ2-4 | . | TRBV7-7 | . | TGTGCTAGCAGCCCCACTACCGGGCCTATTTACAAAAACATTCAGTACTTC | CASSPTTGPIYKNIQYF
TRBJ1-4 | . | TRBV7-2 | few | TGTGCCAGCAGCCGAAAGGGGGGTTTCGGAGAAAAACTGTTTTTT | CASSRKGGFGEKLFF
TRBJ2-1 | TRBD1 | TRBV5-1 | few | TGCGCCAGCAGCCCGGGACAGGGGTTCAATGAGCAGTTCTTC | CASSPGQGFNEQFF
TRBJ2-1 | . | TRBV5-4 | . | TGTGCCAGCAGCACCCCCGGGGGACGTACGGAGCAGTTCTTC | CASSTPGGRTEQFF
TRBJ1-2 | TRBD1 | TRBV28 | . | TGTGCCAGCAGTCCCCGGGGACAGGGGGCGCTTAATCGGTATGGCTACACCTTC | CASSPRGQGALNRYGYTF
TRBJ2-7 | . | TRBV28 | . | TGTGCCAGCAGTTCCCTAGCGTGGTACGAGCAGTACTTC | CASSSLAWYEQYF
TRBJ1-4 | . | TRBV14 | . | TGTGCCAGCAGCCAAGATTTCATTGGTCTATTTAATGAAAAACTGTTTTTT | CASSQDFIGLFNEKLFF
TRBJ1-2 | . | TRBV7-8 | . | TGTGCCAGCAGCTTAGTTCTCGGACAGAACTATGGCTACACCTTC | CASSLVLGQNYGYTF
TRBJ2-2 | TRBD1 | TRBV6-4 | . | TGTGCCAGCAGACAGGGGGCAGGCACCGGGGAGCTGTTTTTT | CASRQGAGTGELFF
TRBJ2-1 | . | TRBV9 | . | TGTGCCAGCAGCGTAGAGGCAGGCGATGAGCAGTTCTTC | CASSVEAGDEQFF
TRBJ2-5 | TRBD2 | TRBV29-1 | . | TGCAGCGTTGAGACTAGCGGGTGGGAGACCCAGTACTTC | CSVETSGWETQYF
TRBJ2-7 | TRBD2 | TRBV7-9 | . | TGTGCCAGCAGCCGGGACTATTACGAGCAGTACTTC | CASSRDYYEQYF
TRBJ2-3 | TRBD2 | TRBV5-6 | . | TGTGCCAGCAGCTTAGGAGGGGGACTAGCGTTTGATACGCAGTATTTT | CASSLGGGLAFDTQYF
TRBJ1-4 | . | TRBV4-2 | . | TGTGCCAGCAGCCAAGATCGGTTCGGAGGGGTCCCTTTGGGTGAAAAACTGTTTTTT | CASSQDRFGGVPLGEKLFF
TRBJ1-5 | . | TRBV9 | few | TGTGCCAGCAGCCAGGGTAGCAATCAGCCCCAGCATTTT | CASSQGSNQPQHF
TRBJ2-7 | . | TRBV4-1 | once | TGCGCCAGCAGCGTAGTCGGGAGCTCAAGGGGGCAGTACTTC | CASSVVGSSRGQYF
TRBJ2-7 | . | TRBV7-2 | . | TGTGCCAGCAGCCTGCAACCCACAGGGTACGAGCAGTACTTC | CASSLQPTGYEQYF
TRBJ1-5 | . | TRBV27 | . | TGTGCCAGCAGTTCCCCCGGGAGCAATCAGCCCCAGCATTTT | CASSSPGSNQPQHF
TRBJ2-1 | TRBD2 | TRBV10-3 | . | TGTGCCATCAGTGATAATGGCGGGAGTTCCTACAATGAGCAGTTCTTC | CAISDNGGSSYNEQFF
TRBJ1-5 | . | TRBV28 | . | TGTGCCAGCAGTTTAAATCAGCCCCAGCATTTT | CASSLNQPQHF
TRBJ2-5 | . | TRBV11-2 | . | TGTGCCAGCAGCGTCAACGGCGGGGCCCAAGAGACCCAGTACTTC | CASSVNGGAQETQYF